The 6 T cell receptor beta chains in this list originate from one sample, sequenced in a study of blood T cell repertoires in COVID-19. Some clones are missing from TCRdb's copy, which holds only in-frame ones; the method was immunoSEQ multiplex PCR. The sample has roughly 35,000 clones, 75% to 90% seen once. Sequenced input: peripheral blood. The receptors were gathered from a man between 70 and 80 years old with acute or convalescent COVID-19.

This clone was seen only once. The rearrangement links TRBV19 to TRBJ1-3; D is possibly TRBD1 (5 bases). Germline V gene sequence: CDR1 LNHDA, CDR2 SQIVND (reference sequence). V was cut by 4 bases and J by 1 base, with 17 bases left in between. The CDR3 covers 17 residues. CDR3 residues: CASSRRGGDLSGNTIYF. CDR3 in DNA: TGTGCCAGTAGTAGGAGGGGTGGAGACCTATCTGGAAACACCATATATTTT.

This chain joins TRBV7-9 and TRBJ2-2; D uncertain. Germline-derived CDR1 and CDR2 are SEHNR and FQNEAQ (reference sequence). Trimming removed 2 bases at V and 5 bases at J, with 3 bases between. This CDR3 is 12 amino acids long. CDR3 sequence (DNA): TGTGCCAGCAGCTTACTGACCGGGGAGCTGTTTTTT. Translated, it gives CASSLLTGELFF.

The chain is built from TRBV6-6 and TRBJ2-3, with D maybe TRBD1 (6 bases). CDR1 is MNHNY, CDR2 SVGAGI, per germline (reference sequence). V gave up 7 bases and J gave up 0 bases, with 11 bases separating them. The CDR3 is 14 amino acids. CDR3 amino acids: CASIKDSSTDTQYF. The CDR3 DNA sequence: TGTGCCAGCATCAAGGACAGTAGCACAGATACGCAGTATTTT.

The chain recombines TRBV9 with TRBJ1-2, with D hard to call. V was pared by 0 bases and J by 8 bases, with 11 bases between. Germline V CDR1 and CDR2: SGDLS, YYNGEE. The CDR3 covers 13 residues. CDR3 protein: CASSVGRGRGYTF. The CDR3 nucleotides read TGTGCCAGCAGCGTAGGCCGGGGTCGGGGCTACACCTTC.

The gene calls are TRBV3-1 (or the pseudogene TRBV3-2) and TRBJ2-5, with 8 positions matching TRBD1. CDR3 length: 16 amino acids. V dropped 0 bases and J dropped 5; count of bases not matched to a gene: 8. The germline V gene has CDR1 LGHDT and CDR2 YNNKEL (reference sequence). The CDR3 DNA is TGTGCCAGCAGCCAAGACCAGACAGGGGTTCGGGAGACCCAGTACTTC. It encodes CASSQDQTGVRETQYF.

The chain uses TRBV5-4 and TRBJ2-7; D gene ambiguous. The V and J ends lost 0 bases and 5 bases respectively, with 9 bases between them. There are 13 residues in the CDR3. CDR1 is SGHNT and CDR2 is YYREEE in the germline V gene (reference sequence). CDR3 DNA: TGTGCCAGCAGCTTGGGCGGTGGAGACGAGCAGTACTTC. The encoded protein is CASSLGGGDEQYF.